This TCR beta chain was captured by sequencing in a study of cytomegalovirus exposure and HLA in healthy donors. Overall study findings and caveats: As was reported, the classifier diagnosed cytomegalovirus status with high specificity and sensitivity. Specific recognition of CMV antigens was confirmed in vitro for a few chains (all CMV-associated).

V was cut by 2 bases and J by 10 bases, with 16 bases left in between. This CDR3 is built from 14 residues. Germline V gives CDR1 SGHTS, CDR2 YDEGEE. The donors were members of the validation cohort comprising over 90 subjects, separate from the roughly 640-subject first cohort. Regarding this clone: What it binds is unknown.

Clones were sequenced by immunoSEQ multiplex PCR, and TCRdb holds only the in-frame ones, with some missing. The repertoire has 60,000 to 85,000 clones, 96% of them found once; the top ten carry roughly 5%. Input material: PBMCs. J is TRBJ1-5 and V is TRBV5-8; D is undetermined. The sequence was collected from a woman aged 18-29 years in good health and CMV-seropositive. CDR3 amino acids: CASSLYELRSPQHF. The CDR3 DNA reads TGTGCCAGCAGCTTATACGAGCTGCGTTCTCCCCAGCATTTT.